The 9 T cell receptor beta chains reported below all come from one sample, sequenced in a study of technical replicates of blood from a handful of donors. Sequenced by immunoSEQ multiplex PCR; TCRdb stores in-frame clones only, minus some. Of over 70,000 clones listed, roughly 90% were seen once; the top ten hold about 4.5%. The source material was PBMCs. These receptor sequences come from a human donor in good health. Some clones in this sample may be carry-over from other donors' samples.

DNA for the CDR3: TGTGCCAGCAGCCCGGTAGCGAGTAGCACAGATACGCAGTATTTT. This translates into CASSPVASSTDTQYF. The genes are TRBV4-2 and TRBJ2-3; D may be TRBD2 (5 bases). CDR3 length equals 15 residues. CDR1 and CDR2 (germline): LGHNA, YNFKEQ. Trimming shortened V by 4 bases and J by 0 bases, and 11 bases separated the two germline ends.

The V call is TRBV7-8, the J call TRBJ2-5, with 8 bases matching TRBD2. Germline CDR1 reads SGHVS; CDR2 reads FQNEAQ. There are 15 residues in the CDR3. J lost 3 bases, V lost 5 bases, and 8 bases had no gene match. In DNA, the CDR3 is TGTGCCAGCAGCAAAATACTAGCGGCCGAAGAGACCCAGTACTTC. Translation gives CASSKILAAEETQYF.

The chain has TRBV9 and TRBJ2-2, with 12 bases identical to TRBD1. The germline CDR1 and CDR2 sequences are SGDLS and YYNGEE. The CDR3 is 18 residues long. The J segment lost 6 bases and the V segment lost 4 bases, leaving 13 bases of the junction unmatched. CDR3 in amino acids: CASSSRGWDRGRPGELFF. The CDR3 nucleotides read TGTGCCAGCAGCTCACGGGGGTGGGACAGGGGGCGCCCCGGGGAGCTGTTTTTT.

The V and J genes are TRBV30 and TRBJ2-2, with unresolved D. The germline V gene has CDR1 GTSNPN and CDR2 SVGIG (reference sequence). With 0 bases removed from V and 2 bases from J, the gap between germline ends came to 7 bases. CDR3 size: 14 residues. The CDR3 DNA follows: TGTGCCTGGAGTGTTCGTCTCAACACCGGGGAGCTGTTTTTT. Its translation: CAWSVRLNTGELFF.

This CDR3 is CASSSSDWTGELFF. CDR3 DNA: TGTGCCAGCAGCTCTAGCGACTGGACCGGGGAGCTGTTTTTT. This rearrangement joins TRBV7-7 to TRBJ2-2; perhaps TRBD2 as D (6 bases). This CDR3 is 14 amino acids long. The V and J ends lost 4 bases and 5 bases respectively, with 11 bases between them. Germline lookup yields CDR1 SSHAT and CDR2 FNYEAQ (reference sequence).

The gene calls are TRBV6-4 and TRBJ1-4; 9 positions match TRBD1. The V gene end was trimmed by 6 bases and the J gene end by 8 bases; junction bases not matched to a gene: 22. Looked up from germline, CDR1 is MRHNA and CDR2 is SNTAGT. This CDR3 is built from 19 residues. The CDR3 loop reads CASRRLGTGKREGGEKLFF. The CDR3 DNA follows: TGTGCCAGCAGGAGACTTGGGACAGGGAAACGGGAGGGTGGGGAAAAACTGTTTTTT.

CDR3 in DNA: TGTGCCAGCAGCTTAGGGGGGCCGGGAGATACGCAGTATTTT. Its translation is CASSLGGPGDTQYF. The V gene is TRBV7-2, the J gene TRBJ2-3; maybe TRBD1 (6 bases). This CDR3 has 14 residues. V shed 1 base and J shed 5 bases, with 10 bases lying between them. CDR1 SGHTA and CDR2 FQGNSA come from the germline V gene.

V is TRBV2 and J is TRBJ2-3; 7 bases align to TRBD2. Germline V gene sequence: CDR1 SNHLY, CDR2 FYNNEI. This CDR3 has 16 residues. V dropped 7 bases and J dropped 1; count of bases not matched to a gene: 11. CDR3 amino acids: CASTLLSGIRTDTQYF. In nucleotides, the CDR3 is TGTGCCAGCACCCTCCTCAGCGGGATCCGCACAGATACGCAGTATTTT.

The chain links TRBV4-1 to TRBJ1-5, with 10 bases matching TRBD1. CDR3 length: 15 residues. Germline assignment: CDR1 MGHRA and CDR2 YSYEKL. V shed 0 bases and J 7 bases; nucleotides not matched to a gene: 3. CDR3 nucleotides: TGCGCCAGCAGCCAAGAGACAGGGGGCTGGCAGCCCCAGCATTTT. This gives the protein CASSQETGGWQPQHF.